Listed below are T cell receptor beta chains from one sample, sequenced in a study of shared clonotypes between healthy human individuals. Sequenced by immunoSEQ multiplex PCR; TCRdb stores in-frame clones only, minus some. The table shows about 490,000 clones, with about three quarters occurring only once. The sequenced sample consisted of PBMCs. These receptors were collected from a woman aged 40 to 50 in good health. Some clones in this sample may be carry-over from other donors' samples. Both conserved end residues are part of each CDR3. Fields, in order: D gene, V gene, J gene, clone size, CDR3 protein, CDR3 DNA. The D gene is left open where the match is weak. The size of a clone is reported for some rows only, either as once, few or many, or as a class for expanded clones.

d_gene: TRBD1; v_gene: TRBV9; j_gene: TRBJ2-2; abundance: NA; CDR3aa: CASSPRGQVVNTGELFF; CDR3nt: TGTGCCAGCAGCCCAAGAGGACAGGTGGTAAACACCGGGGAGCTGTTTTTT
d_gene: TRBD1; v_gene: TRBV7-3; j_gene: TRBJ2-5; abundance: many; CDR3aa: CASSPGQGETQYF; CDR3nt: TGTGCCAGCAGCCCTGGACAGGGAGAGACCCAGTACTTC
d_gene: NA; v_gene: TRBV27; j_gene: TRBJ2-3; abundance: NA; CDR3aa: CASSTTGRSATDTQYF; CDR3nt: TGTGCCAGCAGTACTACGGGCAGGTCAGCGACAGATACGCAGTATTTT
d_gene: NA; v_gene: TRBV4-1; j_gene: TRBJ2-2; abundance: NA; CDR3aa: CASSQDPGSGELFF; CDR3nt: TGCGCCAGCAGCCAAGATCCGGGGTCCGGGGAGCTGTTTTTT
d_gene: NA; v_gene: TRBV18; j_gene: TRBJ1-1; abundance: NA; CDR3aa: CASSPYQGRNTEAFF; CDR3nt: TGTGCCAGCTCACCATACCAGGGAAGGAACACTGAAGCTTTCTTT
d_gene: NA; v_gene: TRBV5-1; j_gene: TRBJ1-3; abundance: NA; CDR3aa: CASSLDINSGNTIYF; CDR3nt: TGCGCCAGCAGCTTAGACATTAACTCTGGAAACACCATATATTTT
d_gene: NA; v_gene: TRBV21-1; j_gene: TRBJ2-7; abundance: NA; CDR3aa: CARKGRAYEQYF; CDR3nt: TGTGCCAGGAAAGGACGGGCCTACGAGCAGTACTTC
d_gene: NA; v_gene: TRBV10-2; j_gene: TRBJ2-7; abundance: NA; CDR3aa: CASKTYLRQYF; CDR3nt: TGCGCCAGCAAAACCTACCTGCGGCAGTACTTC
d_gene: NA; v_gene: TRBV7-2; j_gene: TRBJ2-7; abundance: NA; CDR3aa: CASSFSRQPRYEQYF; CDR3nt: TGTGCCAGCAGCTTTAGTAGACAGCCGCGGTACGAGCAGTACTTC
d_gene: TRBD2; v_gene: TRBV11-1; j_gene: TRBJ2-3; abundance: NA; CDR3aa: CASSLQPGGSTDTQYF; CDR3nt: TGTGCCAGCAGCTTACAGCCGGGAGGGTCGACAGATACGCAGTATTTT
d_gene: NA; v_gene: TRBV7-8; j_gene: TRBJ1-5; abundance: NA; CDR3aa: CASSPGAGFDQPQHF; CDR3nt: TGTGCCAGCAGCCCTGGGGCAGGGTTCGATCAGCCCCAGCATTTT
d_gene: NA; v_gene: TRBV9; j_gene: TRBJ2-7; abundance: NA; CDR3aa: CASSVVGDSSYEQYF; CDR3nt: TGTGCCAGCAGCGTAGTTGGGGACTCCTCTTACGAGCAGTACTTC
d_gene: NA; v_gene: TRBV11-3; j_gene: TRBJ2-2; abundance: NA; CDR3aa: CASSQGYRTGELFF; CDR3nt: TGTGCCAGCAGCCAGGGGTATCGCACCGGGGAGCTGTTTTTT
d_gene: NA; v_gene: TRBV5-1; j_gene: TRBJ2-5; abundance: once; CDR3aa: CASSLAPGQETQYF; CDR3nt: TGCGCCAGCAGCTTGGCCCCGGGTCAAGAGACCCAGTACTTC
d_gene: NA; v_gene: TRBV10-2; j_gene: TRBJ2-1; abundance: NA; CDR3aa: CASSLDSGEQFF; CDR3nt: TGCGCCAGCAGCCTGGACAGTGGTGAGCAGTTCTTC
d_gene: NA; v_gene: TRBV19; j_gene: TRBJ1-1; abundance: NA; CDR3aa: CASTIDRTNTEAFF; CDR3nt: TGTGCCAGTACCATAGACAGGACGAACACTGAAGCTTTCTTT
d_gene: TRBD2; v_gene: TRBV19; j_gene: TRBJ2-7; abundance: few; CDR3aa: CASRIGLAETYEQYF; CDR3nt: TGTGCCAGTAGGATTGGACTAGCGGAAACCTACGAGCAGTACTTC
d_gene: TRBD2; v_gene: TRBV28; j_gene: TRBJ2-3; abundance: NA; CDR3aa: CASSKGLAVSTDTQYF; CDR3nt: TGTGCCAGCAGTAAGGGACTAGCGGTTAGCACAGATACGCAGTATTTT
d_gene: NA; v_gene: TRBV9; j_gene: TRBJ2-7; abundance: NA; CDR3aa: CASSPTRRTYEQYF; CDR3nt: TGTGCCAGCAGCCCCACAAGACGAACCTACGAGCAGTACTTC
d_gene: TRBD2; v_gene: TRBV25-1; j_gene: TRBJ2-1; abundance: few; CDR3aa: CASFWTSGNHNEQFF; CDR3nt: TGTGCCAGCTTTTGGACTAGCGGGAACCACAATGAGCAGTTCTTC
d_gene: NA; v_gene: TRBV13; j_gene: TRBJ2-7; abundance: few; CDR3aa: CASSLSSGEQYF; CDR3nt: TGTGCCAGCAGCCTCTCGTCGGGCGAGCAGTACTTC
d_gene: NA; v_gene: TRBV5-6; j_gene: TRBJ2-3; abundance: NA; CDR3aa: CASSALAYADTQYF; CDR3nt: TGTGCCAGCAGCGCACTAGCTTACGCAGATACGCAGTATTTT
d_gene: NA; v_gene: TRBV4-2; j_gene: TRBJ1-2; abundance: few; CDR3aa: CASSQENTGRGGYTF; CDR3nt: TGTGCCAGCAGCCAAGAAAATACAGGCAGAGGGGGCTACACCTTC
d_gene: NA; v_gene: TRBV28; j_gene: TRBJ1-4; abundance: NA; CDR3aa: CASSFLQVREKLFF; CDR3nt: TGTGCCAGCAGTTTTTTACAGGTTCGCGAAAAACTGTTTTTT
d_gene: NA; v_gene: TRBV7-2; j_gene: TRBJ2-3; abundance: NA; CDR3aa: CASSLVGREDTQYF; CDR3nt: TGTGCCAGCAGCTTAGTGGGGCGAGAAGATACGCAGTATTTT
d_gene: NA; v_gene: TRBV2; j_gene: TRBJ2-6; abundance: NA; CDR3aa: CASSPDISGANVLTF; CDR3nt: TGTGCCAGCAGTCCGGACATTTCTGGGGCCAACGTCCTGACTTTC
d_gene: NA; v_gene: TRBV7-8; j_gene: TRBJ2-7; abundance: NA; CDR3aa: CASSLGRAPTYEQYF; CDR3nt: TGTGCCAGCAGCTTAGGCAGGGCCCCTACCTACGAGCAGTACTTC
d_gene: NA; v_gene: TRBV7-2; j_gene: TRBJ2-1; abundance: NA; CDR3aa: CASSLEAPWRRVSYNEQFF; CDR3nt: TGTGCCAGCAGCTTAGAGGCGCCTTGGAGACGAGTCTCCTACAATGAGCAGTTCTTC
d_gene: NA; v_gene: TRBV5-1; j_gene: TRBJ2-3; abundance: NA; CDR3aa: CASSYTSSSTDTQYF; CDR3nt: TGCGCCAGCAGCTACACTAGCTCCTCCACAGATACGCAGTATTTT
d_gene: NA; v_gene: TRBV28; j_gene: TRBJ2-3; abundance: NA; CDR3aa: CASRRYGATQYF; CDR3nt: TGTGCCAGCAGGCGATACGGGGCTACGCAGTATTTT
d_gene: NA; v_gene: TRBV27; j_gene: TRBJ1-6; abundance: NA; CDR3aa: CASSLLHSPLHF; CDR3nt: TGTGCCAGCAGTTTACTGCATTCGCCCCTCCACTTT
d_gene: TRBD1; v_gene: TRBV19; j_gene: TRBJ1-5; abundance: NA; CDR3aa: CASKEGTAQPQHF; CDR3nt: TGTGCCAGTAAAGAGGGGACAGCTCAGCCCCAGCATTTT
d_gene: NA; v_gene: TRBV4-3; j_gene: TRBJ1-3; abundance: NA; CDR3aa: CASSQDRDAGNTIYF; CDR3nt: TGCGCCAGCAGCCAAGATCGGGACGCGGGAAACACCATATATTTT
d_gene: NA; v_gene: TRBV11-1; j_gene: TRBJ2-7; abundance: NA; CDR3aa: CASSLVGNPYEQYF; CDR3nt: TGTGCCAGCAGCTTAGTAGGGAATCCCTACGAGCAGTACTTC
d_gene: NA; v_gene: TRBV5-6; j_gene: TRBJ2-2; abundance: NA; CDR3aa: CASSLGMGDTGELFF; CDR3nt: TGTGCCAGCAGCTTAGGTATGGGGGACACCGGGGAGCTGTTTTTT
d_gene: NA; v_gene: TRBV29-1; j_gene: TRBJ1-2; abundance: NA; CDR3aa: CSVEGLGGSGYTF; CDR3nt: TGCAGCGTTGAAGGCCTAGGGGGGTCTGGCTACACCTTC
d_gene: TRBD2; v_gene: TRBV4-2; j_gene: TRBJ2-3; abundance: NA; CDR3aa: CASSQGLAGDTQYF; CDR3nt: TGTGCCAGCAGCCAAGGGCTAGCGGGAGATACGCAGTATTTT
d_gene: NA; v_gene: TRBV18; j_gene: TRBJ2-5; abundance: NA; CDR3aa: CASSPPGSSGETQYF; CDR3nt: TGTGCCAGCTCACCTCCAGGGAGCTCGGGAGAGACCCAGTACTTC
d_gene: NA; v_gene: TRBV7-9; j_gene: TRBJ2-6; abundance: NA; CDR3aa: CASSFRTGANVLTF; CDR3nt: TGTGCCAGCAGCTTTAGAACTGGGGCCAACGTCCTGACTTTC
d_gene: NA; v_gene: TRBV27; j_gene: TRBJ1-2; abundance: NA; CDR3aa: CAGSPGNYGYTF; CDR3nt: TGTGCCGGCTCCCCCGGGAACTATGGCTACACCTTC
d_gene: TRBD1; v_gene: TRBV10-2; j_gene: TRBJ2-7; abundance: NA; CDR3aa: CASSESGQGERVRYF; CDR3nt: TGCGCCAGCAGTGAGTCTGGACAGGGGGAAAGGGTCCGGTACTTC
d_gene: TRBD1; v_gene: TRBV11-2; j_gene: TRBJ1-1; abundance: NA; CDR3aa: CASSLDRKTGLNTEAFF; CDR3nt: TGTGCCAGCAGCTTAGATCGGAAGACAGGGTTGAACACTGAAGCTTTCTTT
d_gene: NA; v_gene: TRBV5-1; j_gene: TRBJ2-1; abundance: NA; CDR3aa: CASSLAGGEASSYNEQFF; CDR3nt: TGCGCCAGCAGCTTGGCCGGAGGGGAGGCGAGCTCCTACAATGAGCAGTTCTTC
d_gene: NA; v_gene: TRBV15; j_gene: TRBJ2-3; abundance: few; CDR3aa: CATSRGSPTDTQYF; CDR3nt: TGTGCCACCAGCAGAGGGAGCCCCACAGATACGCAGTATTTT
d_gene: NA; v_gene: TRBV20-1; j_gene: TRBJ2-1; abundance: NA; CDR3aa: CSAGRDLGQFF; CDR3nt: TGCAGTGCTGGCCGGGACCTGGGGCAGTTCTTC
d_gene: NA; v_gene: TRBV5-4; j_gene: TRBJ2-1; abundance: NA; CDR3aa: CASSSPLRRASSYNEQFF; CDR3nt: TGTGCCAGCAGCTCACCTCTTAGGCGCGCCAGCTCCTACAATGAGCAGTTCTTC
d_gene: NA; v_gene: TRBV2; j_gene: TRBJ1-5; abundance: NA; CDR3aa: CASSVEGNQPQHF; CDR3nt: TGTGCCAGCAGTGTTGAAGGCAATCAGCCCCAGCATTTT
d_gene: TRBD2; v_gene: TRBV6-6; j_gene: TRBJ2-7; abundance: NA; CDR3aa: CASSLIAGGPNEQYF; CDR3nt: TGTGCCAGCAGTTTAATAGCGGGAGGGCCCAACGAGCAGTACTTC
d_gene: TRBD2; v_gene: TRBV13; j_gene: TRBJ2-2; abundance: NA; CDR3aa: CASSLAEAGLAGEGGELFF; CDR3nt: TGTGCCAGCAGCTTAGCCGAGGCTGGACTAGCGGGAGAGGGCGGGGAGCTGTTTTTT
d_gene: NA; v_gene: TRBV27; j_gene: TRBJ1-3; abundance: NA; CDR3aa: CASSLRPGGNTIYF; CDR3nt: TGTGCCAGCAGTCTCCGTCCCGGGGGAAACACCATATATTTT